What follows are 16 T cell receptor beta chains derived from one specimen sequenced in a study of coeliac disease. Using immunoSEQ multiplex PCR, the repertoire was profiled, and TCRdb retains in-frame clones only, with some absent. The sample carries 5,000 to 7,500 clones, around two thirds recorded once. Sequences were obtained from lamina propria lymphocytes from the gut. These receptors were collected from a man aged 45-65 years with active celiac disease.

The chain links TRBV10-1 to TRBJ2-1; D is possibly TRBD2 (7 bases). With 8 bases removed from V and 6 bases from J, the gap between germline ends came to 14 bases. The CDR3 sequence is 13 residues long. Germline V gives CDR1 WNHNN, CDR2 SYGVQD (reference sequence). In DNA, the CDR3 is TGCGCCAGCGGAGGACGGGGGGCCAATGAGCAGTTCTTC. This sequence encodes CASGGRGANEQFF.

The chain uses TRBV9 and TRBJ2-5; possibly TRBD1 for D (7 bases). The V and J ends lost 4 bases and 5 bases respectively, with 9 bases between them. Germline-derived CDR1 and CDR2 are SGDLS and YYNGEE. The CDR3 totals 12 residues. The CDR3 loop is CASSSGGETQYF. In DNA form, the CDR3 reads TGTGCCAGCAGCTCAGGGGGGGAGACCCAGTACTTC.

This clone was seen a handful of times. The V call is TRBV10-3, the J call TRBJ2-1; 7 bases agree with TRBD2. The J segment lost 5 bases and the V segment lost 0 bases, leaving 13 bases of the junction unmatched. The length of the CDR3 is 18 residues. Germline loops: CDR1 ENHRY, CDR2 SYGVKD. CDR3 bases: TGTGCCATCAGTGAGTCGGGTAGACCTACTGCGGGGGACAATGAGCAGTTCTTC. Its protein is CAISESGRPTAGDNEQFF.

In this sample, this clone turned up a few times. The chain links TRBV28 to TRBJ1-1; TRBD1 matches 7 bases. Germline trimming cut 6 bases from V and 8 bases from J; bases unmatched to any gene: 6. This CDR3 is 12 amino acids long. Germline V CDR1 and CDR2: MDHEN, SYDVKM. CDR3 DNA: TGTGCCAGCAGCCTTGAACAGGGGGAAGCTTTCTTT. It translates to CASSLEQGEAFF.

The chain links TRBV6-1 to TRBJ1-2; the D gene is possibly TRBD1 (5 bases). The V and J ends lost 4 bases and 7 bases respectively, with 22 bases between them. The CDR3 is made up of 16 amino acids. Germline V gene lookup returns CDR1 MNHNS and CDR2 SASEGT. CDR3 nucleotides: TGTGCCAGCAGTGGGGCTGGGACTGCAAGGGCGGGTGGCTACACCTTC. This encodes CASSGAGTARAGGYTF.

This clone has a handful of counts. The chain links TRBV9 to TRBJ1-2, with 7 bases identical to TRBD1. This CDR3 is built from 15 residues. V gave up 6 bases and J gave up 4 bases; unmatched junction bases: 12. CDR1 is SGDLS, CDR2 YYNGEE, per germline. The CDR3 spells CASTHPDRAVYGYTF. DNA of the CDR3: TGTGCCAGCACCCACCCCGACAGGGCTGTCTATGGCTACACCTTC.

The chain couples TRBV4-1 to TRBJ2-3; possible D gene TRBD1, 6 bases. The CDR3 totals 11 residues. The germline V gene has CDR1 MGHRA and CDR2 YSYEKL. The V end lost 8 bases, the J end lost 7 bases, and 10 bases lay between the germline ends. The CDR3 coding sequence is TGCGCCAGCGAGGACAGCTATACGCAGTATTTT. It codes for CASEDSYTQYF.

The V call is TRBV7-8, the J call TRBJ2-5; TRBD2 aligns across 9 bases. The CDR3 totals 15 residues. The V and J ends lost 5 bases and 2 bases, in that order; junction bases with no gene match: 6. Germline assignment: CDR1 SGHVS and CDR2 FQNEAQ. Here the CDR3 DNA reads TGTGCCAGCAGCACCCGACTAGCGGCACAAGAGACCCAGTACTTC. Translated, it gives CASSTRLAAQETQYF.

The chain joins TRBV8-2 to TRBJ2-6; the D segment call TRBD1 is taken from the table without a DNA check. TRBV8-2 is labeled a pseudogene. The length of the CDR3 is 17 residues. The CDR3 nucleotides read TGTGGCAACACATTTAAGATAACACAAAGTCGGGCCAACGTCCTGACTTTC. Protein sequence: CGNTFKITQSRANVLTF.

There are a few counts of this clone. The J gene is TRBJ1-1, the V gene TRBV21-1; the D call of TRBD1 is as the table states it, not checked on the DNA. TRBV21-1 is annotated as a pseudogene. This CDR3 has 12 amino acids. The CDR3: CASSGQNTEAFF. CDR3 nucleotide sequence: TGTGCCAGCAGCGGACAAAACACTGAAGCTTTCTTT.

About this clone itself: Within the sample, other DNA sequences also encode this same CDR3. The CDR3, as DNA: TGTGCCAGCAGCTATTACAGGGGAACCGGGGAGCTGTTTTTT. It yields the protein CASSYYRGTGELFF. The V and J genes are TRBV5-4 and TRBJ2-2; 7 nucleotides agree with TRBD1. Unmatched junction bases numbered 4, after V lost 3 bases and J lost 5 bases. The length of the CDR3 is 14 residues. Germline loops: CDR1 SGHNT, CDR2 YYREEE (reference sequence).

The V gene is TRBV7-9, the J gene TRBJ2-3, with D perhaps matching TRBD2 (6 bases). The germline CDR1 and CDR2 sequences are SEHNR and FQNEAQ (reference sequence). The CDR3 is 14 residues long. V gave up 0 bases and J gave up 4 bases, with 8 bases separating them. The chain's CDR3 is CASSLAWRADTQYF. In DNA form, the CDR3 reads TGTGCCAGCAGCTTAGCTTGGAGGGCAGATACGCAGTATTTT. The full variable domain, its missing parts supplied by reference TRBV7-9 and TRBJ2-3, is DTGVSQNPRHKITKRGQNVTFRCDPISEHNRLYWYRQTLGQGPEFLTYFQNEAQLEKSRLLSDRFSAERPKGSFSTLEIQRTEQGDSAMYLCASSLAWRADTQYFGPGTRLTVL.

V gene TRBV19 combines with J gene TRBJ2-7; perhaps TRBD2 as D (6 bases). Germline CDR1 is LNHDA and CDR2 is SQIVND (reference sequence). The CDR3 spans 16 residues. V lost 5 bases, J lost 6 bases, and 23 bases lay in between. In DNA, the CDR3 is TGTGCCAGTAGTCTCCGGAGTAGCGGACTACTAGTCGAGCAGTACTTC. It codes for CASSLRSSGLLVEQYF.

This rearrangement joins TRBV5-4 to TRBJ1-2; 7 bases agree with TRBD1. Losses at the gene ends were 4 bases for V and 4 bases for J; bases not matched to a gene: 4. CDR1 SGHNT and CDR2 YYREEE come from the germline V gene (reference sequence). The CDR3 runs 13 residues. The CDR3 nucleotides are TGTGCCAGCAGCGTGACAGGGCCCTATGGCTACACCTTC. It yields the protein CASSVTGPYGYTF.

This chain connects TRBV5-1 to TRBJ2-1, with 9 bases fitting TRBD1. After removal of 0 bases from V and 1 base from J, the junction contained 2 bases not matched to a gene. The CDR3 totals 16 residues. Germline CDR1 and CDR2: SGHRS and YFSETQ. In nucleotides, the CDR3 is TGCGCCAGCAGCTTGGTCGGGACAGGGTCCTACAATGAGCAGTTCTTC. Translating gives CASSLVGTGSYNEQFF.

Details on this clone: Other nucleotide sequences from this sample produce the same CDR3. The rearrangement links TRBV21-1 to TRBJ2-7; TRBD2, the D gene given by the table, was not confirmed from the DNA. TRBV21-1 has pseudogene status. CDR3 length: 16 residues. CDR3 sequence reads: CASSKSITSGPYEQYV. CDR3 bases: TGTGCTAGCAGCAAATCTATAACTAGCGGTCCCTACGAGCAGTACGTC.